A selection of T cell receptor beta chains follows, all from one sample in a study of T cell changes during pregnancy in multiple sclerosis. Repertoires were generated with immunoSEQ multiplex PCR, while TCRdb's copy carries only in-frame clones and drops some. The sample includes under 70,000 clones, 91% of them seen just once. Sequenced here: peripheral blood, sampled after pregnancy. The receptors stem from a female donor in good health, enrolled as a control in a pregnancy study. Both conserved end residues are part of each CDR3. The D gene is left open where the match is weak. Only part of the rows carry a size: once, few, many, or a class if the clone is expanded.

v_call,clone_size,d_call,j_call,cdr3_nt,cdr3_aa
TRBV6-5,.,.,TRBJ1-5,TGTGCCAGCAGTTACGGAGATAGCAATCAGCCCCAGCATTTT,CASSYGDSNQPQHF
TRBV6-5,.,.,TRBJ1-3,TGTGCCACCAAACCAGGGACTCTCTCTGGAAACACCATATATTTT,CATKPGTLSGNTIYF
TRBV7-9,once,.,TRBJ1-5,TGTGTTGCGGGAAGCAATCAGCCCCAGCATTTT,CVAGSNQPQHF
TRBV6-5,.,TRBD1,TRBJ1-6,TGTGCCAGCAGTTACAGACAGGGGGATTCACCCCTCCACTTT,CASSYRQGDSPLHF
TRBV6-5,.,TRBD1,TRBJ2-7,TGTGCCAGCAGTAGACAGGGGAGGGAGCAGTACTTC,CASSRQGREQYF
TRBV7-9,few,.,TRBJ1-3,TGTGCCAGCAGCTTAGACGCAGGAACGGGAAACACCATATATTTT,CASSLDAGTGNTIYF
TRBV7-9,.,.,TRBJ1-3,TGTGCCAGCAGCTTAGGACAGACCCGAAACACCATATATTTT,CASSLGQTRNTIYF
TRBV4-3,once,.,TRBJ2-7,TGCGCCAGCAGCCAAGAGGAGTATTCGTCCTACGAGCAGTACTTC,CASSQEEYSSYEQYF
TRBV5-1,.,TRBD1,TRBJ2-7,TGCGCCAGCAGCTCCTACAGGGGGCTTGACTACGAGCAGTACTTC,CASSSYRGLDYEQYF
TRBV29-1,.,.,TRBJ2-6,TGCAGCGCCAGGGGTAACTCCCCCTCTGGGGCCAACGTCCTGACTTTC,CSARGNSPSGANVLTF
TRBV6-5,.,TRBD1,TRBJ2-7,TGTGCCAGCTCCCGGCAGGGGGCTTCCTACGAGCAGTACTTC,CASSRQGASYEQYF
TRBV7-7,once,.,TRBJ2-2,TGTGCTAGCAGCTCCTCCCGGGGCACCGGGGAGCTGTTTTTT,CASSSSRGTGELFF
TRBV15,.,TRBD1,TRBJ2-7,TGTGCCACCAGCAGAGACAACAGGGGGTACTACGAGCAGTACTTC,CATSRDNRGYYEQYF
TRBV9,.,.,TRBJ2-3,TGTGCCAGCAGCGTAGGTACCTTGGCGGCTAGCACAGATACGCAGTATTTT,CASSVGTLAASTDTQYF
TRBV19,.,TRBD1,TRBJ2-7,TGTGCCAGTAGTACGGAGCAGGGGGCTACCTACGAGCAGTACTTC,CASSTEQGATYEQYF
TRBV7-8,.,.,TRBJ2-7,TGTGCCAGCAGCGCAGGAGGGGGCAGGGATGTAAAGGGCCCCTACGAGCAGTACTTC,CASSAGGGRDVKGPYEQYF
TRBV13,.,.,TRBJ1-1,TGTGCCAGCAGCTTAGATTCAGGAGGCGCTGAAGCTTTCTTT,CASSLDSGGAEAFF
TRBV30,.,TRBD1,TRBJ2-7,TGTGCCTGGAGTCTTCGGACAGGGACCGTCCAGTACGAGCAGTACTTC,CAWSLRTGTVQYEQYF
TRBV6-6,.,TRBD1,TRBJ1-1,TGTGCCAGCACCGGGACAGGGGTCACTGAAGCTTTCTTT,CASTGTGVTEAFF
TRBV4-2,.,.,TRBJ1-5,TGTGCCAGCAGCCACCGGTGGTTAGACAATCAGCCCCAGCATTTT,CASSHRWLDNQPQHF
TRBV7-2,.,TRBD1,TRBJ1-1,TGTGCCAGCACCACCGGGACAGTCAACACTGAAGCTTTCTTT,CASTTGTVNTEAFF
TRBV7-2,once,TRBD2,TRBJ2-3,TGTGCCAGCAGCAAGGAGCGGGACCCCAGCACAGATACGCAGTATTTT,CASSKERDPSTDTQYF
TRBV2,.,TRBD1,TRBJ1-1,TGTGCCACCATCCCAACCGGGACAGGGCTAACTGAAGCTTTCTTT,CATIPTGTGLTEAFF
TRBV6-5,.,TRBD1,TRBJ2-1,TGTGCCAGCAGTTACGACAGGGGTGGGCGTGAGCAGTTCTTC,CASSYDRGGREQFF
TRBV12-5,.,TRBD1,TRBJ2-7,TGTGCTAGTGGTTTGCAGGGGGCCTACGAGCAGTACTTC,CASGLQGAYEQYF
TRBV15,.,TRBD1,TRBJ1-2,TGTGCCACCAGCAGACAGGACAGGGGGTATGGCTACACCTTC,CATSRQDRGYGYTF
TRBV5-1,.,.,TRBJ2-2,TGCGCCAGCAGCTGGGGAGGTACTGGGTTCACCGGGGAGCTGTTTTTT,CASSWGGTGFTGELFF
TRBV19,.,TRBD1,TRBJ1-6,TGTGCCAGTAGTGAAACAGGGGATGGCAATTCACCCCTCCACTTT,CASSETGDGNSPLHF